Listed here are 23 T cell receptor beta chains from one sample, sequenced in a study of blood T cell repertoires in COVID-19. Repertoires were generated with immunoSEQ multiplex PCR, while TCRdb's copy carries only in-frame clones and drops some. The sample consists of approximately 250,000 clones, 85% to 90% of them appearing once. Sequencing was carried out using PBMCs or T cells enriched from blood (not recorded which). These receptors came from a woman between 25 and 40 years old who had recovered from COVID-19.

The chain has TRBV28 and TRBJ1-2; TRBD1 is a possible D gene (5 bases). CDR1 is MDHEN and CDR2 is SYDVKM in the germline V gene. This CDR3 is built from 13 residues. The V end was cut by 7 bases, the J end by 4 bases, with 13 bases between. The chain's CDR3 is CASNRRRAYGYTF. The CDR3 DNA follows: TGTGCCAGCAACCGGCGCAGGGCCTATGGCTACACCTTC.

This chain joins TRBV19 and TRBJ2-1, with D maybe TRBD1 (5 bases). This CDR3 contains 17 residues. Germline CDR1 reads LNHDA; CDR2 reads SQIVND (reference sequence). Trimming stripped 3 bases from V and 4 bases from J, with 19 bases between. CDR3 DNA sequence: TGTGCCAGTAGTATCGTGGACACCTCAACCCTTTACAATGAGCAGTTCTTC. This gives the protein CASSIVDTSTLYNEQFF.

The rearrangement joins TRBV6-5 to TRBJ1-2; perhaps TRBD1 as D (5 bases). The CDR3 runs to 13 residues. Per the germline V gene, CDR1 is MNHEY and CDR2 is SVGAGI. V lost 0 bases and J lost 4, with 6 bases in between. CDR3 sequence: CASSYSDSYGYTF. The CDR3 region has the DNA TGTGCCAGCAGTTACTCAGACAGCTATGGCTACACCTTC.

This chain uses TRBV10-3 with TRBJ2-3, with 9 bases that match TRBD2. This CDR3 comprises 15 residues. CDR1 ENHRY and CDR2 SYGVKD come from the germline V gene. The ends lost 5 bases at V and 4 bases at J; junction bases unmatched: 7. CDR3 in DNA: TGTGCCATCAGTAATAGCGGGAGAATGGCAGATACGCAGTATTTT. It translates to CAISNSGRMADTQYF.

The CDR3 protein is CASSYEVRLSNTEAFF. CDR3 DNA: TGTGCCAGCAGTTACGAGGTACGGCTGTCGAACACTGAAGCTTTCTTT. This chain connects TRBV6-5 to TRBJ1-1; D is ambiguous. CDR3 length: 16 residues. V gave up 2 bases and J gave up 1 base, with 14 bases separating them. CDR1 MNHEY and CDR2 SVGAGI come from the germline V gene.

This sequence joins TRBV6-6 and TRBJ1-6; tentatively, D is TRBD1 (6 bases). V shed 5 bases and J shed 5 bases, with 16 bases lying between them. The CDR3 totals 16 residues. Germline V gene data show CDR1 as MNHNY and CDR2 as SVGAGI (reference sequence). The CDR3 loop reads CASSRGGQRDNSPLHF. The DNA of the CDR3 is TGTGCCAGCAGTCGAGGCGGACAGCGTGATAATTCACCCCTCCACTTT.

The CDR3 sequence is CASSLPRGTEAFF. Written as DNA, the CDR3 is TGTGCCAGCAGCTTACCCAGGGGAACTGAAGCTTTCTTT. This chain uses TRBV5-6 with TRBJ1-1; D perhaps matches TRBD1 (6 bases). CDR3 length: 13 amino acids. CDR1 is SGHDT and CDR2 is YYEEEE in the germline V gene. V was clipped by 2 bases and J by 5 bases, with 10 bases between them.

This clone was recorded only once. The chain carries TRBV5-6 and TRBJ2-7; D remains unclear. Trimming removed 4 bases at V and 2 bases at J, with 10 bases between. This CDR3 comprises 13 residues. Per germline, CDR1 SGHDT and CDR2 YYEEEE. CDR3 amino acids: CASSLTIAYEQYF. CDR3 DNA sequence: TGTGCCAGCAGCCTGACAATTGCCTACGAGCAGTACTTC.

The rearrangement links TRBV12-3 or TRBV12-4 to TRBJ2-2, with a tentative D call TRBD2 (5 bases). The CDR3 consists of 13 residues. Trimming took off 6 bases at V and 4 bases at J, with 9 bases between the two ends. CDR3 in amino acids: CASSPSGTGELFF. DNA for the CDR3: TGTGCCAGCAGCCCGAGCGGCACCGGGGAGCTGTTTTTT.

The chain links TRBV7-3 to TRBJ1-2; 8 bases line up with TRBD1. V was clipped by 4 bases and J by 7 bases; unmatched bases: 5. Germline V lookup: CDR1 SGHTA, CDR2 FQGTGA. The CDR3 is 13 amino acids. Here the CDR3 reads CASSYGQGLGYTF. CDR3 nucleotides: TGTGCCAGCAGCTACGGACAGGGTCTTGGCTACACCTTC.

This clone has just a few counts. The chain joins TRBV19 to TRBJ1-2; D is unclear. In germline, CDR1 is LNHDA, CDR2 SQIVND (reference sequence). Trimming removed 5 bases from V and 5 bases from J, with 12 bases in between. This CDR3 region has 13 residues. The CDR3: CASSEAGGYGYTF. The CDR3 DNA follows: TGTGCCAGTAGTGAGGCAGGAGGATATGGCTACACCTTC.

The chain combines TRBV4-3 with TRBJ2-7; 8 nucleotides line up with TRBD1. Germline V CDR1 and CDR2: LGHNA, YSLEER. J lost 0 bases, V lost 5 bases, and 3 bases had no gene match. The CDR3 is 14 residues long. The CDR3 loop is CASSAGQGSYEQYF. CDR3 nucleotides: TGCGCCAGCAGCGCTGGACAGGGCTCCTACGAGCAGTACTTC.

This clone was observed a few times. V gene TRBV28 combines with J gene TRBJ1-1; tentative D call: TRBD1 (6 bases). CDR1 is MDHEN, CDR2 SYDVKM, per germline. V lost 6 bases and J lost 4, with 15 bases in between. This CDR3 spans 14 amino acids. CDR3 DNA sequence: TGTGCCAGCAGACCTCCGGGGGGCTCCACTGAAGCTTTCTTT. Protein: CASRPPGGSTEAFF.

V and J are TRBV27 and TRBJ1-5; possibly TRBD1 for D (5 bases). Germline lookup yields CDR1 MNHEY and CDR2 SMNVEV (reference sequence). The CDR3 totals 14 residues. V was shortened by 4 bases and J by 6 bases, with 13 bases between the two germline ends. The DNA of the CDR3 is TGTGCCAGCAGTTCGTATGGAGGGGCTCAGCCCCAGCATTTT. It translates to CASSSYGGAQPQHF.

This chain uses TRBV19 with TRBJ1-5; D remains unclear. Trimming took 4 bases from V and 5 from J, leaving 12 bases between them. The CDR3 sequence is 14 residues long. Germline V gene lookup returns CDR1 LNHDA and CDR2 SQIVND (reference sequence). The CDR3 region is CASSSWVEDQPQHF. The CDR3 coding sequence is TGTGCCAGTAGTAGCTGGGTCGAGGATCAGCCCCAGCATTTT.

The chain's CDR3 is CASSLPSSGPSTDTQYF. The CDR3, as DNA: TGTGCCAGCAGTTTACCCTCTAGCGGGCCTAGCACAGATACGCAGTATTTT. The V gene is TRBV27, the J gene TRBJ2-3, with 8 bases lining up with TRBD2. The CDR3 length is 17 residues. CDR1 MNHEY and CDR2 SMNVEV come from the germline V gene (reference sequence). Trimming at V came to 2 bases and at J to 0 bases, leaving 7 bases not matched to a gene.

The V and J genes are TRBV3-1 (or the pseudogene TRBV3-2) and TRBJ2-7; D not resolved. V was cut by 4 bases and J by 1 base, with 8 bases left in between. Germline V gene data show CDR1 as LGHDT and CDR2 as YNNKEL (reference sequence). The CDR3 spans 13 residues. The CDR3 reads CASSPFPSYEQYF. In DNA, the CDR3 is TGTGCCAGCAGCCCGTTCCCTTCCTACGAGCAGTACTTC.

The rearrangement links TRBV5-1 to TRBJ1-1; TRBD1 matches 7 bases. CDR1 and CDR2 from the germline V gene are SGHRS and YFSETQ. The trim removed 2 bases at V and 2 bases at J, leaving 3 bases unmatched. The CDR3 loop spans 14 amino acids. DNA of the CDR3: TGCGCCAGCAGCTTCCAGGGGGATAACACTGAAGCTTTCTTT. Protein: CASSFQGDNTEAFF.

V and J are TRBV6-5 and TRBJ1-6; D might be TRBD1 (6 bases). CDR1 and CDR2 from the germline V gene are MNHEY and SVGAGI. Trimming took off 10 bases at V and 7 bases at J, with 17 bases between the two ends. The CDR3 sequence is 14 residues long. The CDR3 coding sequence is TGTGCCACCCGGATACAGGGAAAGAATTCACCCCTCCACTTT. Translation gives CATRIQGKNSPLHF.

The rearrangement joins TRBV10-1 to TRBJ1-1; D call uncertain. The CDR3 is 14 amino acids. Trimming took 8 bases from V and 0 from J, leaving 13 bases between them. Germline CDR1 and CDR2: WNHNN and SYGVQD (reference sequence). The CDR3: CASPLEGVNTEAFF. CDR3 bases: TGCGCCAGCCCCTTAGAGGGCGTGAACACTGAAGCTTTCTTT.

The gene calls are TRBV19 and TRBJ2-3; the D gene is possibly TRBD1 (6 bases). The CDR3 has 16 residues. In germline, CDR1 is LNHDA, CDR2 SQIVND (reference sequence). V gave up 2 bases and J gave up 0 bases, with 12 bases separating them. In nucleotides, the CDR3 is TGTGCCAGTAGTATAACAGGGATTCTTAGCACAGATACGCAGTATTTT. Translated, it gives CASSITGILSTDTQYF.

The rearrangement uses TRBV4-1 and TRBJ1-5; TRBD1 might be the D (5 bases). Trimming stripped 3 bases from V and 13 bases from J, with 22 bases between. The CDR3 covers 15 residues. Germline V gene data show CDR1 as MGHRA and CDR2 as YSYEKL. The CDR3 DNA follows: TGCGCCAGCAGCCACCCTGGGGGGGGAGTTTTGTTACAGCATTTT. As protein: CASSHPGGGVLLQHF.

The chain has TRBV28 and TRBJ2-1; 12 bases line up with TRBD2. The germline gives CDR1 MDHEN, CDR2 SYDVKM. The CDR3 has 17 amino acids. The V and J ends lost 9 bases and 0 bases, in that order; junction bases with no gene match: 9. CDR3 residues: CASSGTSGSASYNEQFF. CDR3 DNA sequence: TGTGCCAGTTCCGGGACTAGCGGGTCCGCCTCCTACAATGAGCAGTTCTTC. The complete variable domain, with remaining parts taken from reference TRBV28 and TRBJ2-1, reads DVKVTQSSRYLVKRTGEKVFLECVQDMDHENMFWYRQDPGLGLRLIYFSYDVKMKEKGDIPEGYSVSREKKERFSLILESASTNQTSMYLCASSGTSGSASYNEQFFGPGTRLTVL.